The T cell receptor beta chain described here comes from a study of T cell responses to AZD1222 COVID-19 vaccine. Germline assignment: CDR1 SGHVT and CDR2 SQSDAQ. This CDR3 region has 15 residues. V shed 6 bases and J 6 bases; nucleotides not matched to a gene: 8. Clones were sequenced by immunoSEQ multiplex PCR, and TCRdb holds only the in-frame ones, with some missing. Of some 250,000 clones listed, 85% to 95% were seen once; the top ten hold around 0.5%. Here the sequenced sample was peripheral blood, taken 28 days after the second AZD1222 dose. The chain recombines TRBV7-4 with TRBJ1-5; TRBD1 aligns across 10 bases. This receptor was taken from an adult who received the AZD1222 COVID-19 vaccine. Here the CDR3 reads CASRPDRGIGQPQHF. In DNA, the CDR3 is TGTGCCAGCAGACCGGACAGGGGGATAGGTCAGCCCCAGCATTTT.